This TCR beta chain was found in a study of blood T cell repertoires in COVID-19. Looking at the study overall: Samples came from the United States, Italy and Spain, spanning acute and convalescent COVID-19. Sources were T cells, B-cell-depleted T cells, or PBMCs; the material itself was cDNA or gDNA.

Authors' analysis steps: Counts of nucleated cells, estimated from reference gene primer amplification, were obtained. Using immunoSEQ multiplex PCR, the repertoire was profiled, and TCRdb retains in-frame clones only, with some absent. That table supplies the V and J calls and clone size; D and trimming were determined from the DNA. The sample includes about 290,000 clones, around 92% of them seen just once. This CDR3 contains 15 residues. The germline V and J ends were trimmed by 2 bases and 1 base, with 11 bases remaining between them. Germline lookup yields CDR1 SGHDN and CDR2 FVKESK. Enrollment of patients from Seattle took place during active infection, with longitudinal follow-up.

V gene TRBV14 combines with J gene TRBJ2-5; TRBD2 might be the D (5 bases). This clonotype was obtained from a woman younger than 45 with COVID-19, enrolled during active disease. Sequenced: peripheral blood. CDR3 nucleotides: TGTGCCAGCAGCCAACCGTCGCTAGCCCAAGAGACCCAGTACTTC. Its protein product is CASSQPSLAQETQYF.